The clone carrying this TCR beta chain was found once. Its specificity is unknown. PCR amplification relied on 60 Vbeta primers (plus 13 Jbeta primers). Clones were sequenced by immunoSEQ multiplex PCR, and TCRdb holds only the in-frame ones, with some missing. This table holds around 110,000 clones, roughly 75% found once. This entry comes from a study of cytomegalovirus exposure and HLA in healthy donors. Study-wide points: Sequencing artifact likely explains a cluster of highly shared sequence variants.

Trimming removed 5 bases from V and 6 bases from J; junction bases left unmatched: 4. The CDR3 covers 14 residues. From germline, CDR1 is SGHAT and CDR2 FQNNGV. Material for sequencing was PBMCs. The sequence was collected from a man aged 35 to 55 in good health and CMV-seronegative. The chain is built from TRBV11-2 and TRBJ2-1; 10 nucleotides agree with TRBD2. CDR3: CASSLAGVTNEQFF. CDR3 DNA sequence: TGTGCCAGCAGCCTAGCGGGGGTTACCAATGAGCAGTTCTTC.